These 7 T cell receptor beta chains were all obtained from the same sample, sequenced in a study of cytomegalovirus exposure and HLA in healthy donors (dated by TCRdb to the late 2010s). Libraries were prepared through the immunoSEQ multiplex PCR assay. The multiplex PCR relied on a mix of 60 forward primers for TCR Vbeta segments and 13 reverse primers for TCR Jbeta segments. What TCRdb holds here is the immuneACCESS table cut down to in-frame rearrangements. Part of the clones is not present; checked against another copy, under half of the missing clones reflect an unresolved V gene, and the others are unexplained. The table for this sample lists 200,000 to 250,000 clones; 70% to 80% of them were counted only once. Jointly, the top ten make up 2.9% of the sample. The sample taken for sequencing was PBMCs. Every receptor here comes from a woman aged 30 to 39 in good health and CMV-seronegative.

The chain carries TRBV7-9 and TRBJ2-7; 11 bases match TRBD2. The germline CDR1 and CDR2 sequences are SEHNR and FQNEAQ (reference sequence). The length of the CDR3 is 16 residues. After removal of 4 bases from V and 0 bases from J, the junction contained 5 bases not matched to a gene. The CDR3 is CASSWTSGSSSYEQYF. CDR3 nucleotide sequence: TGTGCCAGCAGCTGGACTAGCGGGTCAAGCTCCTACGAGCAGTACTTC.

The chain couples TRBV7-2 to TRBJ2-7, with 10 bases lining up with TRBD1. CDR1 is SGHTA and CDR2 is FQGNSA in the germline V gene. This CDR3 is 15 amino acids long. With 5 bases clipped from V and 1 base from J, the junction kept 5 bases outside the gene matches. CDR3: CASSPRDRGSYEQYF. The CDR3 nucleotides read TGTGCCAGCAGCCCAAGGGACAGGGGTTCCTACGAGCAGTACTTC.

V gene TRBV6-6 combines with J gene TRBJ1-5, with D uncertain. Between the trimmed V and J ends, which lost 8 bases and 6 bases, there was a span of 8 bases. There are 11 residues in the CDR3. Germline lookup yields CDR1 MNHNY and CDR2 SVGAGI (reference sequence). CDR3 loop: CASRSGQPQHF. In nucleotides, the CDR3 is TGTGCCAGCCGAAGCGGTCAGCCCCAGCATTTT.

The V call is TRBV6-5, the J call TRBJ2-5; tentatively, D is TRBD2 (5 bases). CDR3 length: 14 amino acids. Germline CDR1 is MNHEY and CDR2 is SVGAGI. Trimming removed 7 bases at V and 5 bases at J, with 17 bases between. In DNA, the CDR3 is TGTGCCAGCATCTCACCTGGGAGTAGGGAGACCCAGTACTTC. It codes for CASISPGSRETQYF.

The J gene is TRBJ2-7, the V gene TRBV5-1; 9 bases fit TRBD2. CDR1 is SGHRS, CDR2 YFSETQ, per germline. V trimming: 0 bases; J trimming: 1 base; junction bases outside the gene matches: 8. There are 17 residues in the CDR3. CDR3: CASSLGHSGGSSYEQYF. For the CDR3, the DNA is TGCGCCAGCAGCTTGGGTCATAGCGGGGGATCTTCCTACGAGCAGTACTTC.

The DNA for the CDR3 is TGTGCCAGTAGTATAGGCAGCGGGCCTAAGAATGAGCAGTTCTTC. Its protein product is CASSIGSGPKNEQFF. V is TRBV19 and J is TRBJ2-1; tentatively, D is TRBD2 (6 bases). The CDR3 has 15 amino acids. Trimming pared 1 base from V and 7 bases from J, leaving 14 bases between. The V gene's germline CDR1 is LNHDA and CDR2 SQIVND (reference sequence).

The chain employs TRBV13 and TRBJ2-1; 8 nucleotides agree with TRBD2. Germline V CDR1 and CDR2: PRHDT, FYEKMQ (reference sequence). V lost 2 bases, J lost 6 bases, and 6 bases stayed unmatched. The CDR3 runs to 15 residues. The CDR3: CASSLQVSGANEQFF. The CDR3 DNA is TGTGCCAGCAGCTTACAAGTTAGCGGGGCCAATGAGCAGTTCTTC.